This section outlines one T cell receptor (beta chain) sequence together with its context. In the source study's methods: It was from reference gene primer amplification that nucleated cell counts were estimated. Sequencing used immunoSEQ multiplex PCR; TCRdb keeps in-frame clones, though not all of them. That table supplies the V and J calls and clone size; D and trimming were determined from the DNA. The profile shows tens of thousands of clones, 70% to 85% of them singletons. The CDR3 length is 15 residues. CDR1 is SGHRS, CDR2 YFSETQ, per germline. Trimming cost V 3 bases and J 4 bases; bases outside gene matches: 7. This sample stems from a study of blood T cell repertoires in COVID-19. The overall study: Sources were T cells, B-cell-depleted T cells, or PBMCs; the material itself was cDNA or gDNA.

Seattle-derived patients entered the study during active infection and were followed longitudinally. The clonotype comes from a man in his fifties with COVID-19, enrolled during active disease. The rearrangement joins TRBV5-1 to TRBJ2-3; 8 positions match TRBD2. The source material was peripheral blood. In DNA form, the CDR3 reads TGCGCCAGCAGCTCGGGACTAGGGGGACCAGATACGCAGTATTTT. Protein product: CASSSGLGGPDTQYF.